This is a list of T cell receptor beta chains from one sample in a study of blood T cell repertoires in COVID-19. This table comes from immunoSEQ multiplex PCR, and its TCRdb copy is limited to in-frame clones, with some not included. The data hold a few hundred thousand clones, with over 80% observed a single time. Sequencing was done on a sample of peripheral blood. Every receptor here comes from a woman aged 40 to 50 who had recovered from COVID-19. The CDR3 runs from the conserved cysteine through the conserved F or W. A D gene is named only where the DNA matches it firmly. Where a row states a size, it is once, few, many or the class of an expanded clone; other rows omit it.

size	J	V	D	CDR3	DNA
once	TRBJ2-3	TRBV10-2	TRBD1	CASSAQGVGTDTQYF	TGCGCCAGCAGTGCACAGGGGGTGGGCACAGATACGCAGTATTTT
.	TRBJ2-1	TRBV5-5	TRBD1	CASSQSGTVSYNEQFF	TGTGCCAGCAGCCAATCCGGGACAGTTAGCTACAATGAGCAGTTCTTC
.	TRBJ2-1	TRBV5-1	.	CASVIGGSIAQNEQFF	TGCGCCAGCGTAATCGGTGGTTCGATAGCCCAAAATGAGCAGTTCTTC
.	TRBJ1-1	TRBV9	.	CASSVDNRPNTEAFF	TGTGCCAGCAGCGTAGATAACAGGCCGAACACTGAAGCTTTCTTT
.	TRBJ1-1	TRBV27	.	CASSLSFMNTEAFF	TGTGCCAGCTCCCTCAGTTTCATGAACACTGAAGCTTTCTTT
.	TRBJ1-3	TRBV19	TRBD1	CASSDRGTSGNTIYF	TGTGCCAGTAGCGACAGGGGAACCTCTGGAAACACCATATATTTT
.	TRBJ1-1	TRBV6-5	TRBD1	CAISPRDRSVAEAFF	TGTGCCATCTCACCTCGGGACAGGTCCGTGGCTGAAGCTTTCTTT
.	TRBJ2-1	TRBV24-1	.	CATSDLGGRYNEQFF	TGTGCCACCAGTGATTTAGGGGGACGATACAATGAGCAGTTCTTC
.	TRBJ2-7	TRBV6-1	.	CASRKPSSYEQYF	TGTGCCAGCAGGAAGCCTTCTTCCTACGAGCAGTACTTC
.	TRBJ2-1	TRBV4-2	.	CASSQDQGGRGDEQFF	TGTGCCAGCAGCCAAGATCAGGGGGGCAGGGGCGATGAGCAGTTCTTC
.	TRBJ2-5	TRBV4-1	TRBD2	CASSQKPSGGVPQETQYF	TGCGCCAGCAGCCAAAAGCCTAGCGGGGGAGTACCCCAAGAGACCCAGTACTTC
.	TRBJ1-1	TRBV5-6	.	CASRYLAGQNTEAFF	TGTGCCAGCAGATATTTGGCAGGGCAGAACACTGAAGCTTTCTTT
few	TRBJ2-5	TRBV5-1	TRBD1	CASSFSTGTETQYF	TGCGCCAGCAGCTTCTCGACAGGGACGGAGACCCAGTACTTC
.	TRBJ2-7	TRBV14	.	CASSQGAWYEQYF	TGTGCCAGCAGCCAGGGGGCATGGTACGAGCAGTACTTC
.	TRBJ1-1	TRBV7-9	.	CASSSSFQGSTEAFF	TGTGCCAGCAGCTCCAGTTTTCAGGGGAGCACTGAAGCTTTCTTT